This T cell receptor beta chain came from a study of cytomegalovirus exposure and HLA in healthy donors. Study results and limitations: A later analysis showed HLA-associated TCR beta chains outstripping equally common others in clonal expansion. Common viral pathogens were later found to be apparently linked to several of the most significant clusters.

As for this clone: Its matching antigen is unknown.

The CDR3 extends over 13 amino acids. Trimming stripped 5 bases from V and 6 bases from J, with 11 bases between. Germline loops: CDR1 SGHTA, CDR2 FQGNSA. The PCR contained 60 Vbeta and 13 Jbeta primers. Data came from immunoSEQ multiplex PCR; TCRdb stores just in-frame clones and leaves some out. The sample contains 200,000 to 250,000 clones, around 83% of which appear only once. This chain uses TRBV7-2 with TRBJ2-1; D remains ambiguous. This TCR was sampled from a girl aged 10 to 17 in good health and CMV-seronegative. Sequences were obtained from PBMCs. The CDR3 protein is CASSAGSRNEQFF. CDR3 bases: TGTGCCAGCAGCGCCGGGTCACGCAATGAGCAGTTCTTC.